The 14 T cell receptor beta chains given below trace back to one sample, sequenced in a study of T-cell reconstitution after alpha-beta-depleted transplantation in children. Researchers prepared the TCRbeta library using unique molecular identifiers, the study reports. MiXCR, run by TCRdb on the PCR reads, gives a single entry per CDR3 protein. Of 65,000 to 85,000 distinct CDR3 sequences listed, 11% are singletons. Sequencing used PBMCs, obtained before TCRalphabeta/CD19-depleted stem cell transplant. All receptors derive from a boy under 18 with acute myeloid leukemia, due to receive a stem cell transplant.

The chain is built from TRBV11-1 and TRBJ2-7, with TRBD1 identical over 9 bases. V shed 4 bases and J 1 base; nucleotides not matched to a gene: 14. Per germline, CDR1 SGHAT and CDR2 FQDESV (reference sequence). The CDR3 extends over 18 amino acids. The chain's CDR3 is CASSSLDSGTGFSYEQYV. The CDR3 DNA is TGTGCCAGCAGCTCACTCGATTCCGGGACAGGGTTTTCCTACGAGCAGTACGTC.

This clonotype was recorded at least ten times. The V gene is TRBV5-1, the J gene TRBJ2-3, with 7 bases aligning to TRBD2. V shed 0 bases and J 3 bases; nucleotides not matched to a gene: 4. The CDR3 is made up of 15 amino acids. The germline gives CDR1 SGHRS, CDR2 YFSETQ. Here the CDR3 DNA reads TGCGCCAGCAGCTTGGACTGGGGAGGGACAGATACGCAGTATTTT. It encodes CASSLDWGGTDTQYF.

The sample holds many counts of this clonotype. The rearrangement links TRBV7-6 to TRBJ2-1, with 12 bases that match TRBD2. Germline CDR1 and CDR2: SGHVS and FNYEAQ. J lost 3 bases, V lost 3 bases, and 6 bases had no gene match. The CDR3 sequence is 17 residues long. Written as DNA, the CDR3 is TGTGCCAGCAGCTTCGTGACTAGCGGGAGTCTCTACAATGAGCAGTTCTTC. Residues: CASSFVTSGSLYNEQFF.

The chain is built from TRBV29-1 and TRBJ1-2, with 8 positions matching TRBD1. The CDR3 is 13 amino acids. The germline gives CDR1 SQVTM, CDR2 ANQGSEA. V lost 6 bases and J lost 2; bases outside the gene matches: 5. Here the CDR3 reads CSVTDRGNYGYTF. The DNA of the CDR3 is TGCAGCGTCACCGACAGGGGAAACTATGGCTACACCTTC.

This clonotype was observed many times. V gene TRBV4-2 combines with J gene TRBJ2-3; unclear D gene. This CDR3 has 13 residues. The V and J ends lost 0 bases and 5 bases respectively, with 6 bases between them. CDR1 and CDR2 from the germline V gene are LGHNA and YNFKEQ. CDR3 in amino acids: CASSQDLVDTQYF. The CDR3 DNA is TGTGCCAGCAGCCAAGATCTTGTAGATACGCAGTATTTT.

This clonotype was seen many times. The chain couples TRBV7-2 to TRBJ2-7, with D perhaps matching TRBD1 or TRBD2 (5 bases each). The V end was cut by 5 bases, the J end by 3 bases, with 14 bases between. Looked up from germline, CDR1 is SGHTA and CDR2 is FQGNSA. The CDR3 extends over 14 amino acids. The CDR3 region is CASSPYGDHYEQYF. The CDR3 nucleotides read TGTGCCAGCAGCCCGTATGGGGACCACTACGAGCAGTACTTC. Full variable domain (outside the CDR3, taken from reference TRBV7-2 and TRBJ2-7): GAGVSQSPSNKVTEKGKDVELRCDPISGHTALYWYRQSLGQGLEFLIYFQGNSAPDKSGLPSDRFSAERTGGSVSTLTIQRTQQEDSAVYLCASSPYGDHYEQYFGPGTRLTVT.

This clonotype occurred many times. V and J are TRBV29-1 and TRBJ2-7; D perhaps matches TRBD2 (6 bases). This CDR3 comprises 11 residues. CDR1 and CDR2 (germline): SQVTM, ANQGSEA. V was trimmed by 5 bases and J by 3 bases, leaving 8 bases between them. CDR3 nucleotide sequence: TGCAGCGTTACGGGAGTCTACGAGCAGTACTTC. It yields the protein CSVTGVYEQYF.

This clonotype was picked up many times. The rearrangement links TRBV20-1 to TRBJ2-7; TRBD2 matches 8 bases. This CDR3 comprises 15 residues. V shed 6 bases, J shed 0 bases, and the junction held 10 bases outside the gene matches. Germline CDR1 and CDR2: DFQATT and SNEGSKA (reference sequence). This CDR3 reads CSAPSGSVLSYEQYF. The DNA for the CDR3 is TGCAGTGCCCCAAGCGGGAGCGTGCTCTCCTACGAGCAGTACTTC.

This clonotype was observed many times. The chain joins TRBV11-2 to TRBJ1-1; 8 bases line up with TRBD1. The CDR3 contains 13 residues. V shed 7 bases, J shed 4 bases, and the junction held 5 bases outside the gene matches. CDR1 and CDR2 from the germline V gene are SGHAT and FQNNGV. CDR3: CASIYTGGTEAFF. As DNA, the CDR3 is TGTGCCAGCATCTACACAGGGGGCACTGAAGCTTTCTTT.

This clonotype has ten or more counts. The chain joins TRBV6-5 to TRBJ2-3; D may be TRBD2 (5 bases). CDR1 and CDR2 (germline): MNHEY, SVGAGI. V lost 6 bases, J lost 0 bases, and 16 bases lay in between. The CDR3 totals 16 residues. Here the CDR3 reads CASRLSRRISTDTQYF. CDR3 sequence (DNA): TGTGCCAGCAGACTCAGTAGGAGGATCAGCACAGATACGCAGTATTTT.

This clonotype has ten or more counts. The chain combines TRBV5-1 with TRBJ1-2; 7 positions match TRBD1. Losses at the gene ends were 0 bases for V and 4 bases for J; bases not matched to a gene: 6. The germline V gene has CDR1 SGHRS and CDR2 YFSETQ. This CDR3 is built from 15 residues. The DNA of the CDR3 is TGCGCCAGCAGCTTGGCGGGGACAGCTGTCTATGGCTACACCTTC. As protein: CASSLAGTAVYGYTF.

There are a few counts of this clonotype. CDR3 nucleotide sequence: TGTGCCAGCAGCACTTCGGGGGCCGTTAGCTCTGGGGCCAACGTCCTGACTTTC. Protein product: CASSTSGAVSSGANVLTF. The gene calls are TRBV6-5 and TRBJ2-6; the D call may be TRBD1 or TRBD2 (6 bases each). The V gene lost 6 bases and the J gene lost 0 bases, with 18 bases spanning the gap. Germline V CDR1 and CDR2: MNHEY, SVGAGI. The length of the CDR3 is 18 residues.

This clonotype has at least ten counts. CDR3 amino acids: CASSPPGQGDSFPHSPLHF. The CDR3 region has the DNA TGTGCCAGCAGTCCTCCGGGACAGGGGGATTCTTTCCCTCATTCACCCCTCCACTTT. This chain uses TRBV27 with TRBJ1-6; 11 bases fit TRBD1. After removal of 5 bases from V and 8 bases from J, the junction contained 17 bases not matched to a gene. Germline V gene sequence: CDR1 MNHEY, CDR2 SMNVEV (reference sequence). The CDR3 sequence is 19 residues long.

This clonotype was found many times. The V call is TRBV7-9, the J call TRBJ2-7; D uncertain. This CDR3 is 15 amino acids long. V was pared by 0 bases and J by 2 bases, with 11 bases between. Looked up from germline, CDR1 is SEHNR and CDR2 is FQNEAQ (reference sequence). CDR3 sequence (DNA): TGTGCCAGCAGCTTAGCGCTCGGTGGGCCCTACGAGCAGTACTTC. This codes for CASSLALGGPYEQYF.